Listed below are T cell receptor beta chains from one sample, sequenced in a study of blood T cell repertoires in COVID-19. The table came from immunoSEQ multiplex PCR; TCRdb's copy has only in-frame clones and leaves some out. The repertoire consists of approximately 91,000 clones, with approximately 80% occurring once and the leading ten covering 7%. The sample was peripheral blood. These receptors came from a man between 65 and 79 years old with acute or convalescent COVID-19. The CDR3 runs from the conserved cysteine through the conserved F or W. D genes are given only for firm matches. Clone size, where shown, is once, few, many, or a class for clones that have expanded.

v_gene: TRBV7-7; abundance: -; len: 19; d_gene: TRBD1; j_gene: TRBJ2-1; CDR3aa: CASSLAGHRSGQQDNEQFF
v_gene: TRBV24-1; abundance: -; len: 15; d_gene: -; j_gene: TRBJ2-3; CDR3aa: CATSDLTGGTDTQYF
v_gene: TRBV4-1; abundance: -; len: 13; d_gene: -; j_gene: TRBJ1-5; CDR3aa: CASSQVAGQPQHF
v_gene: TRBV28; abundance: -; len: 17; d_gene: -; j_gene: TRBJ2-3; CDR3aa: CASSLDSSESGTDTQYF
v_gene: TRBV21-1; abundance: -; len: 12; d_gene: -; j_gene: TRBJ2-1; CDR3aa: CASSKVPYLGFF
v_gene: TRBV10-1; abundance: -; len: 16; d_gene: -; j_gene: TRBJ1-5; CDR3aa: CASNWRREESNQPQHF
v_gene: TRBV5-4; abundance: -; len: 15; d_gene: -; j_gene: TRBJ1-4; CDR3aa: CASSNTGATNEKLFF
v_gene: TRBV4-1; abundance: once; len: 16; d_gene: -; j_gene: TRBJ1-6; CDR3aa: CASSPTVGGYNSPLHF
v_gene: TRBV30; abundance: -; len: 13; d_gene: -; j_gene: TRBJ1-5; CDR3aa: CAWSLRGTQPQHF
v_gene: TRBV19; abundance: -; len: 15; d_gene: -; j_gene: TRBJ1-2; CDR3aa: CASSIPTGLNYGYTF
v_gene: TRBV6-5; abundance: -; len: 15; d_gene: TRBD1; j_gene: TRBJ1-4; CDR3aa: CASSYSQGAGEKLFF
v_gene: TRBV28; abundance: -; len: 14; d_gene: -; j_gene: TRBJ1-4; CDR3aa: CASSYAGAAEKLFF
v_gene: TRBV11-2; abundance: -; len: 15; d_gene: -; j_gene: TRBJ1-2; CDR3aa: CASSISPTGSDGYTF
v_gene: TRBV5-1; abundance: -; len: 15; d_gene: TRBD1; j_gene: TRBJ1-5; CDR3aa: CASSLEGGGNQPQHF
v_gene: TRBV27; abundance: -; len: 18; d_gene: TRBD1; j_gene: TRBJ2-3; CDR3aa: CASSPLRTGDVGTDTQYF
v_gene: TRBV4-1; abundance: -; len: 16; d_gene: TRBD1; j_gene: TRBJ1-1; CDR3aa: CASSQDRGPSNTEAFF
v_gene: TRBV5-6; abundance: -; len: 15; d_gene: -; j_gene: TRBJ1-1; CDR3aa: CASSPSPLRNTEAFF
v_gene: TRBV5-4; abundance: -; len: 14; d_gene: -; j_gene: TRBJ1-1; CDR3aa: CASSLYREGTEAFF
v_gene: TRBV19; abundance: -; len: 15; d_gene: TRBD1; j_gene: TRBJ1-4; CDR3aa: CASTPTGGPLEKLFF
v_gene: TRBV19; abundance: -; len: 12; d_gene: TRBD1; j_gene: TRBJ2-4; CDR3aa: CASRGTGNIQYF
v_gene: TRBV6-5; abundance: -; len: 14; d_gene: TRBD1; j_gene: TRBJ1-1; CDR3aa: CASSSTGQGAEAFF
v_gene: TRBV28; abundance: -; len: 15; d_gene: -; j_gene: TRBJ2-3; CDR3aa: CAIHWGLDDVWSQYF
v_gene: TRBV5-1; abundance: -; len: 16; d_gene: -; j_gene: TRBJ1-1; CDR3aa: CASMSGVPAPNTEAFF
v_gene: TRBV27; abundance: -; len: 16; d_gene: TRBD2; j_gene: TRBJ2-1; CDR3aa: CASSLWNSGGDNEQFF
v_gene: TRBV12-3/TRBV12-4; abundance: few; len: 12; d_gene: -; j_gene: TRBJ2-5; CDR3aa: CASSFVEETQYF
v_gene: TRBV20-1; abundance: -; len: 11; d_gene: -; j_gene: TRBJ2-2; CDR3aa: CSARDTRKLFF
v_gene: TRBV18; abundance: -; len: 15; d_gene: -; j_gene: TRBJ2-1; CDR3aa: CASSPPQGPYNEQFF
v_gene: TRBV2; abundance: -; len: 19; d_gene: -; j_gene: TRBJ2-6; CDR3aa: CASGVTGILGDSGANVLTF
v_gene: TRBV27; abundance: -; len: 15; d_gene: -; j_gene: TRBJ2-7; CDR3aa: CASSLPPGIAHEQYF
v_gene: TRBV3-1/TRBV3-2; abundance: -; len: 17; d_gene: -; j_gene: TRBJ1-3; CDR3aa: CASSDDPGTNSGNTIYF
v_gene: TRBV5-1; abundance: few; len: 15; d_gene: -; j_gene: TRBJ1-4; CDR3aa: CASSLDSRTSEKLFF
v_gene: TRBV28; abundance: few; len: 14; d_gene: -; j_gene: TRBJ1-2; CDR3aa: CASRLTDSHYGYTF
v_gene: TRBV10-3; abundance: few; len: 16; d_gene: -; j_gene: TRBJ2-3; CDR3aa: CAISGGRAGGTDTQYF
v_gene: TRBV6-1; abundance: -; len: 15; d_gene: -; j_gene: TRBJ1-3; CDR3aa: CASSETGSLGNTIYF
v_gene: TRBV10-2; abundance: -; len: 15; d_gene: -; j_gene: TRBJ1-1; CDR3aa: CASSDRAGMNTEAFF
v_gene: TRBV6-6; abundance: -; len: 18; d_gene: TRBD1; j_gene: TRBJ1-5; CDR3aa: CASSPRGQVTNSNQPQHF
v_gene: TRBV5-1; abundance: few; len: 15; d_gene: TRBD1; j_gene: TRBJ1-5; CDR3aa: CASSISTGDNQPQHF
v_gene: TRBV27; abundance: few; len: 17; d_gene: -; j_gene: TRBJ2-3; CDR3aa: CASSLFLERVSTDTQYF
v_gene: TRBV4-1; abundance: -; len: 17; d_gene: TRBD2; j_gene: TRBJ2-5; CDR3aa: CASSPSGLAGGQETQYF
v_gene: TRBV7-9; abundance: -; len: 16; d_gene: -; j_gene: TRBJ1-1; CDR3aa: CASSRGTPSKNTEAFF
v_gene: TRBV28; abundance: -; len: 15; d_gene: TRBD2; j_gene: TRBJ2-2; CDR3aa: CASRLSGRTAGELFF
v_gene: TRBV5-6; abundance: -; len: 12; d_gene: -; j_gene: TRBJ2-5; CDR3aa: CASSLISETQYF
v_gene: TRBV10-3; abundance: -; len: 15; d_gene: -; j_gene: TRBJ2-2; CDR3aa: CAISGMAGLTGELFF
v_gene: TRBV5-5; abundance: once; len: 12; d_gene: -; j_gene: TRBJ1-1; CDR3aa: CASSLDGGEAFF
v_gene: TRBV4-1; abundance: -; len: 14; d_gene: -; j_gene: TRBJ1-3; CDR3aa: CATKSGPSGNTIYF
v_gene: TRBV11-2; abundance: once; len: 19; d_gene: TRBD1; j_gene: TRBJ1-5; CDR3aa: CASSQNRGQGGRGNQPQHF
v_gene: TRBV5-6; abundance: -; len: 15; d_gene: -; j_gene: TRBJ1-1; CDR3aa: CASSLAGLGGTEAFF
v_gene: TRBV7-2; abundance: few; len: 15; d_gene: -; j_gene: TRBJ1-1; CDR3aa: CASSLFANGGTEAFF
v_gene: TRBV2; abundance: -; len: 15; d_gene: TRBD1; j_gene: TRBJ2-6; CDR3aa: CASSTGTAGANVLTF
v_gene: TRBV6-1; abundance: -; len: 15; d_gene: -; j_gene: TRBJ1-1; CDR3aa: CASSEYVAMNTEAFF
v_gene: TRBV28; abundance: -; len: 14; d_gene: -; j_gene: TRBJ2-7; CDR3aa: CASSLSGESYEQYF
v_gene: TRBV5-1; abundance: -; len: 13; d_gene: -; j_gene: TRBJ1-4; CDR3aa: CASSGNIGEKLFF
v_gene: TRBV27; abundance: -; len: 16; d_gene: -; j_gene: TRBJ1-2; CDR3aa: CASSGGVGLYEGGYTF
v_gene: TRBV28; abundance: -; len: 16; d_gene: TRBD1; j_gene: TRBJ2-3; CDR3aa: CASSALPGDRGVTQYF